Shown below are 10 T cell receptor beta chains from a single sample sequenced in a study of T cell repertoires in cytomegalovirus infection (dated by TCRdb to the late 2010s). TCRdb names Illumina HiSeq 1500 as the instrument used. The public reads were reprocessed in TCRdb via fastp at Q25 and MiXCR, keeping in-frame beta chains. A single entry per CDR3 protein holds the most common genes and DNA from its merged rows. This sample gives around 530,000 distinct CDR3 sequences in total; around a quarter of them show up just once. Approximately 13% of the sample comes from the top ten. Sequenced: PBMCs. These receptors were collected from a human donor in good health (CMV status not recorded). Some clones in this sample may be carry-over from other donors' samples.

This clonotype was counted a few times. V and J are TRBV6-5 and TRBJ1-1; D is ambiguous. The germline V and J ends were trimmed by 5 bases and 4 bases, with 11 bases remaining between them. CDR1 is MNHEY, CDR2 SVGAGI, per germline. The CDR3 sequence is 13 residues long. The CDR3 loop is CASSTREGTEAFF. CDR3 coding DNA: TGTGCCAGCAGTACCCGGGAAGGCACTGAAGCTTTCTTT.

This clonotype was counted a single time. This chain uses TRBV10-3 with TRBJ2-1, with D uncertain. This CDR3 comprises 13 residues. Per the germline V gene, CDR1 is ENHRY and CDR2 is SYGVKD. V was trimmed by 6 bases and J by 5 bases, leaving 11 bases between them. The CDR3 loop is CAIRGVHDNEQFF. The CDR3 nucleotides are TGTGCCATCAGAGGAGTACACGACAATGAGCAGTTCTTC.

V is TRBV11-2 and J is TRBJ1-2, with D hard to call. CDR1 is SGHAT, CDR2 FQNNGV, per germline. The CDR3 is made up of 14 amino acids. V lost 2 bases and J 6 bases, leaving 13 bases between the germline ends. DNA of the CDR3: TGTGCCAGCAGCTTAAGCGTCAACGCTCATGGCTACACCTTC. Encoded protein: CASSLSVNAHGYTF.

This clonotype was detected ten times or more. This chain connects TRBV12-3 or TRBV12-4 to TRBJ1-1; D perhaps matches TRBD1 (5 bases). The germline V and J ends were trimmed by 7 bases and 7 bases, with 19 bases remaining between them. The CDR3 loop spans 14 amino acids. The DNA for the CDR3 is TGTGCCAGCACCCCCAATGGGGCCGGCGATGAAGCTTTCTTT. Translation: CASTPNGAGDEAFF.

This clonotype occurred many times. The genes are TRBV7-2 and TRBJ2-5; the D is unclear. The CDR3 loop spans 13 amino acids. The germline CDR1 and CDR2 sequences are SGHTA and FQGNSA. V shed 1 base and J shed 5 bases, with 8 bases lying between them. CDR3 DNA: TGTGCCAGCAGCTTAGTTTTCGCGGAGACCCAGTACTTC. Residues: CASSLVFAETQYF.

This clonotype was found a few times. The rearrangement joins TRBV28 to TRBJ1-4; 7 bases match TRBD1. This CDR3 spans 16 amino acids. From germline, CDR1 is MDHEN and CDR2 SYDVKM. V trimming: 3 bases; J trimming: 1 base; junction bases outside the gene matches: 5. CDR3: CASSFFQGETNEKLFF. In DNA, the CDR3 is TGTGCCAGCAGTTTTTTCCAGGGGGAAACTAATGAAAAACTGTTTTTT.

The V and J genes are TRBV7-2 and TRBJ2-7; the D is unclear. The CDR3 has 14 residues. Germline CDR1 SGHTA, CDR2 FQGNSA. Trimming removed 1 base from V and 5 bases from J, with 12 bases in between. CDR3 region: CASSLVLTPNEQYF. CDR3 nucleotide sequence: TGTGCCAGCAGCTTAGTGTTGACCCCAAACGAGCAGTACTTC.

V usage is TRBV14 and J usage is TRBJ1-3, with unresolved D. With 4 bases removed from V and 2 bases from J, the gap between germline ends came to 15 bases. The CDR3 extends over 16 amino acids. From germline, CDR1 is SGHDN and CDR2 FVKESK. The CDR3 nucleotides are TGTGCCAGCAGCCCCCCTCGGAGCAGAACTGGAAACACCATATATTTT. This translates into CASSPPRSRTGNTIYF.

This sequence joins TRBV7-2 and TRBJ1-2, with D perhaps matching TRBD1 (6 bases). The length of the CDR3 is 15 residues. The germline V gene has CDR1 SGHTA and CDR2 FQGNSA. The V gene lost 1 base and the J gene lost 4 bases, with 13 bases spanning the gap. For the CDR3, the DNA is TGTGCCAGCAGCTTAGATGGGGGGCAGGGCTATGGCTACACCTTC. Amino acid sequence: CASSLDGGQGYGYTF. The full variable domain, with the rest looked up from reference TRBV7-2 and TRBJ1-2, is GAGVSQSPSNKVTEKGKDVELRCDPISGHTALYWYRQSLGQGLEFLIYFQGNSAPDKSGLPSDRFSAERTGGSVSTLTIQRTQQEDSAVYLCASSLDGGQGYGYTFGSGTRLTVV.

This rearrangement joins TRBV6-2 or TRBV6-3 to TRBJ2-1; 9 nucleotides agree with TRBD2. The CDR3 runs to 15 residues. J lost 6 bases, V lost 0 bases, and 3 bases had no gene match. The germline CDR1 and CDR2 sequences are MNHEY and SVGEGT. This CDR3 reads CASSYSRLAANEQFF. DNA of the CDR3: TGTGCCAGCAGTTACTCGCGACTAGCGGCCAATGAGCAGTTCTTC.